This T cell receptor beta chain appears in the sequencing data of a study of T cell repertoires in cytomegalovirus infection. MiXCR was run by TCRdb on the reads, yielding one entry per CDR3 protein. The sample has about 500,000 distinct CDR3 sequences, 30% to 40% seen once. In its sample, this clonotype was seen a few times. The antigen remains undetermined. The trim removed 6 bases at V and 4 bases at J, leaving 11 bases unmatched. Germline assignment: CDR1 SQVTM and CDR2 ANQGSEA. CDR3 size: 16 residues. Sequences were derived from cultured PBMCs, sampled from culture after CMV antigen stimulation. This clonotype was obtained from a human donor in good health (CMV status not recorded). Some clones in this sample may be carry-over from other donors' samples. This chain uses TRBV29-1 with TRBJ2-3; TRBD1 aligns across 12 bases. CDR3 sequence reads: CSVTAAGQGAPDTQYF. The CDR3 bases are TGCAGCGTCACGGCGGCGGGACAGGGGGCTCCAGATACGCAGTATTTT.